This T cell receptor beta chain was sequenced for a study of shared clonotypes between healthy human individuals. Original data processing: Filtering was not the same, since immunoSEQ gave junction-only sequences without quality scores. Sequencing used immunoSEQ multiplex PCR; TCRdb keeps in-frame clones, though not all of them. That table furnishes V, J and clone size, whereas the DNA furnished D and trimming. The sample consists of 2 million to 2.5 million clones, 90% to 96% of them appearing once. Study outcomes and limitations: Clonotype sharing among donors likely depends on sequencing depth.

Remarks on this clone: Its antigen remains unknown.

This TCR derives from a man aged 18-30 years in good health. Sequencing was done on a sample of naive CD4+ T cells sorted from blood. Subset defined: CD45RA+ positively selected.

The CDR3 here is CASSLRDGRVVDQPQHF. In nucleotides, the CDR3 is TGCGCCAGCAGCCTAAGAGACGGCAGGGTTGTGGATCAGCCCCAGCATTTT. The rearrangement joins TRBV4-1 to TRBJ1-5; the D gene is possibly TRBD1 (5 bases). Germline V gene lookup returns CDR1 MGHRA and CDR2 YSYEKL. V shed 4 bases and J shed 5 bases, with 21 bases lying between them. The CDR3 runs 17 residues.